This T cell receptor (beta chain) was identified during a study of blood T cell repertoires in COVID-19. Sequencing was performed with immunoSEQ multiplex PCR; in TCRdb, only in-frame clones are kept and a portion is missing. The data hold some 200,000 clones, with around 80% observed a single time. CDR1 SGHRS and CDR2 YFSETQ come from the germline V gene. The CDR3 consists of 16 residues. V trimming: 0 bases; J trimming: 7 bases; junction bases outside the gene matches: 10. The V and J genes are TRBV5-1 and TRBJ2-5; 9 nucleotides match TRBD1. The sample comprised peripheral blood. The clonotype was recovered from a woman in her 70s with COVID-19, enrolled during active disease. CDR3 protein: CASSLGIGQGLGTQYF. In nucleotides, the CDR3 is TGCGCCAGCAGCTTGGGAATAGGACAGGGGCTAGGGACCCAGTACTTC. The full variable domain, in which reference TRBV5-1 and TRBJ2-5 provide the parts outside the CDR3, is KAGVTQTPRYLIKTRGQQVTLSCSPISGHRSVSWYQQTPGQGLQFLFEYFSETQRNKGNFPGRFSGRQFSNSRSEMNVSTLELGDSALYLCASSLGIGQGLGTQYFGPGTRLLVL.